These 22 T cell receptor beta chains were sequenced from one sample in a study of response to subunit inactivated influenza vaccine. TCRdb re-analysed the RT-PCR reads in MiXCR, keeping a single row per CDR3 protein. The profile shows 600,000 to 850,000 distinct CDR3 sequences, less than 15% of them singletons. The sample here was PBMCs from blood, taken less than 15 days before vaccination. Receptors originate from a man between 45 and 60 years old who received an inactivated influenza vaccine.

In this sample, this clonotype turned up once. A single base separates this from a much larger clone, so it may be a read error. Here the CDR3 DNA reads TGCGCCAGCGAGGCGGGAGGAGGCTACGAGCAGTACTTC. Residues: CASEAGGGYEQYF. The V call is TRBV5-1, the J call TRBJ2-7; 8 nucleotides line up with TRBD2. The CDR3 spans 13 residues. V shed 7 bases, J shed 3 bases, and the junction held 6 bases outside the gene matches. CDR1 and CDR2 from the germline V gene are SGHRS and YFSETQ.

The sample holds a few counts of this clonotype. V gene TRBV28 combines with J gene TRBJ2-7; 9 bases fit TRBD1. J gave up 1 base and V 6 bases, and 10 bases lay outside the gene matches. Germline V gene data show CDR1 as MDHEN and CDR2 as SYDVKM. The CDR3 runs 16 residues. The CDR3, as DNA: TGTGCCAGCAGCCTACACCTGACAGGGGGTTCCTACGAGCAGTACTTC. Its translation is CASSLHLTGGSYEQYF.

This clonotype was seen many times. The V gene is TRBV29-1, the J gene TRBJ1-2, with D unresolved. The V gene's germline CDR1 is SQVTM and CDR2 ANQGSEA. Trimming cost V 6 bases and J 3 bases, with 11 bases left between them. This CDR3 has 12 amino acids. The CDR3 region has the DNA TGCAGCGTGATTTCCGGGGACTATGGCTACACCTTC. Translated: CSVISGDYGYTF.

This clonotype has just one count. A read error may account for a junction end that differs from germline. The gene calls are TRBV20-1 and TRBJ2-3; possible D gene TRBD2, 6 bases. CDR3 size: 15 residues. Germline V lookup: CDR1 DFQATT, CDR2 SNEGSKA (reference sequence). The CDR3 DNA follows: TGCAGTGCTAGGGGCCCCGTTACTAGCACAGATACGCAGTCTTTT. Translated: CSARGPVTSTDTQSF.

The chain uses TRBV20-1 and TRBJ2-1; no reliable D call. V was cut by 1 base and J by 3 bases, with 13 bases left in between. This CDR3 is 15 amino acids long. Germline-derived CDR1 and CDR2 are DFQATT and SNEGSKA (reference sequence). The CDR3 loop is CSARAPGRSYNEQFF. The DNA of the CDR3 is TGCAGTGCTAGAGCGCCCGGACGGAGCTACAATGAGCAGTTCTTC.

Many counts were recorded for this clonotype. The chain recombines TRBV20-1 with TRBJ1-1, with D possibly being TRBD1 (6 bases). V was pared by 5 bases and J by 2 bases, with 12 bases between. This CDR3 comprises 13 residues. Germline V CDR1 and CDR2: DFQATT, SNEGSKA (reference sequence). The CDR3 is CSAHQGRNTEAFF. CDR3 coding DNA: TGCAGTGCTCACCAGGGGAGAAACACTGAAGCTTTCTTT.

CDR3 in DNA: TGTGCCAGCAGCTGGCTCGGGTCGGGGTATAGCAATCAGCCCCAGCATTTT. It encodes CASSWLGSGYSNQPQHF. The chain employs TRBV7-8 and TRBJ1-5, with no clear D. The germline V gene has CDR1 SGHVS and CDR2 FQNEAQ. The CDR3 sequence is 17 residues long. Trimming took 4 bases from V and 0 from J, leaving 16 bases between them.

This clonotype has ten or more counts. The chain has TRBV5-1 and TRBJ1-4; weak D call: TRBD1 (6 bases). V dropped 0 bases and J dropped 8 bases, with 11 bases sitting between them. The CDR3 spans 14 residues. From germline, CDR1 is SGHRS and CDR2 YFSETQ. CDR3 sequence: CASSLDREYEKLFF. Written as DNA, the CDR3 is TGCGCCAGCAGCTTGGACAGGGAATACGAAAAACTGTTTTTT.

At least ten counts were recorded for this clonotype. The rearrangement links TRBV21-1 to TRBJ2-2. TRBV21-1 is a recognized pseudogene. The CDR3 is made up of 15 amino acids. The CDR3 DNA follows: TGTGCCAGCAGCAACCTTGAAGACCGCCCCGGGGAGCTGTTTTTT. It specifies CASSNLEDRPGELFF.

This clonotype was recorded a few times. This rearrangement joins TRBV5-1 to TRBJ2-4; a possible D gene is TRBD2 (6 bases). From germline, CDR1 is SGHRS and CDR2 YFSETQ. The V gene lost 0 bases and the J gene lost 1 base, with 14 bases spanning the gap. This CDR3 spans 17 amino acids. The DNA for the CDR3 is TGCGCCAGCAGCTTGGGGGGACTTTTGGCGGCCAAAAACATTCAGTACTTC. It is translated as CASSLGGLLAAKNIQYF.

This clonotype was found a few times. The chain uses TRBV4-3 and TRBJ2-1; TRBD1 agrees at 7 bases. J was trimmed by 0 bases and V by 0 bases; bases with no gene match: 5. CDR1 and CDR2 from the germline V gene are LGHNA and YSLEER. This CDR3 has 17 amino acids. The CDR3 nucleotides are TGCGCCAGCAGCCAAGAAGGGGGCAGAAGCTCCTACAATGAGCAGTTCTTC. It yields the protein CASSQEGGRSSYNEQFF.

This clonotype was detected many times. The genes are TRBV12-3 or TRBV12-4 and TRBJ1-1, with D hard to call. Trimming took off 6 bases at V and 2 bases at J, with 10 bases between the two ends. CDR3 length: 13 residues. The DNA for the CDR3 is TGTGCCAGCAGCTTACGCCCCAACACTGAAGCTTTCTTT. Encoded protein: CASSLRPNTEAFF.

Ten or more counts support this clonotype. The V and J genes are TRBV28 and TRBJ2-3; 11 bases align to TRBD2. Germline CDR1 is MDHEN and CDR2 is SYDVKM. The CDR3 is 16 amino acids. V trimming: 5 bases; J trimming: 0 bases; junction bases outside the gene matches: 4. The CDR3 DNA follows: TGTGCCAGCAGTATGGGACTAGCGGCCAGCACAGATACGCAGTATTTT. Its protein product is CASSMGLAASTDTQYF.

This chain uses TRBV20-1 with TRBJ2-5; D possibly corresponds to TRBD1 (5 bases). The CDR3 length is 14 residues. Looked up from germline, CDR1 is DFQATT and CDR2 is SNEGSKA (reference sequence). Between the trimmed V and J ends, which lost 5 bases and 3 bases, there was a span of 16 bases. CDR3 sequence reads: CSAVSGNGKETQYF. CDR3 bases: TGCAGTGCTGTCTCAGGGAATGGAAAAGAGACCCAGTACTTC.

V is TRBV7-9 and J is TRBJ2-1, with 8 bases matching TRBD2. Germline assignment: CDR1 SEHNR and CDR2 FQNEAQ (reference sequence). Germline trimming cut 0 bases from V and 9 bases from J; bases unmatched to any gene: 4. The CDR3 spans 14 residues. CDR3 residues: CASSLAWSGGEQFF. The CDR3 DNA is TGTGCCAGCAGCTTAGCTTGGAGCGGGGGTGAGCAGTTCTTC.

This clonotype showed up just a few times. The chain carries TRBV6-5 and TRBJ2-1; D might be TRBD1 (5 bases). The ends were cut back, 3 bases at V and 9 bases at J, with 12 bases in the middle. Germline values: CDR1 MNHEY, CDR2 SVGAGI. CDR3 length equals 13 residues. CDR3 in DNA: TGTGCCAGCAGTTATTTTACAGGCAGTGAGCAGTTCTTC. Amino acid sequence: CASSYFTGSEQFF.

The J gene is TRBJ2-7, the V gene TRBV11-2, with unresolved D. CDR3 size: 14 residues. Trimming shortened V by 1 base and J by 3 bases, and 10 bases separated the two germline ends. Germline lookup yields CDR1 SGHAT and CDR2 FQNNGV. CDR3 nucleotide sequence: TGTGCCAGCAGCTTAGCTTTTCTCGGCTACGAGCAGTACTTC. This codes for CASSLAFLGYEQYF.

The chain couples TRBV20-1 to TRBJ1-1; D not resolved. Trimming removed 5 bases at V and 0 bases at J, with 7 bases between. Germline V gene sequence: CDR1 DFQATT, CDR2 SNEGSKA (reference sequence). The CDR3 covers 12 residues. DNA of the CDR3: TGCAGTGCTGACACCCTGAACACTGAAGCTTTCTTT. Residues: CSADTLNTEAFF.

This chain uses TRBV25-1 with TRBJ1-1, with TRBD1 matching 9 bases. This CDR3 comprises 19 residues. CDR1 MGHDK and CDR2 SYGVNS come from the germline V gene. The J segment lost 3 bases and the V segment lost 8 bases, leaving 22 bases of the junction unmatched. CDR3 nucleotide sequence: TGTGCCAGCCCGGCCCCCAACCGGGACAGGGAAGTTTTGTACACTGAAGCTTTCTTT. This gives the protein CASPAPNRDREVLYTEAFF. The full variable domain, with the rest looked up from reference TRBV25-1 and TRBJ1-1, is EADIYQTPRYLVIGTGKKITLECSQTMGHDKMYWYQQDPGMELHLIHYSYGVNSTEKGDLSSESTVSRIRTEHFPLTLESARPSHTSQYLCASPAPNRDREVLYTEAFFGQGTRLTVV.

This chain uses TRBV5-1 with TRBJ1-2; D is uncertain. The CDR3 length is 13 residues. Trimming took off 4 bases at V and 2 bases at J, with 9 bases between the two ends. Per germline, CDR1 SGHRS and CDR2 YFSETQ. In DNA form, the CDR3 reads TGCGCCAGCAGCCCAGCTATAAACTATGGCTACACCTTC. Encoded protein: CASSPAINYGYTF.

The chain links TRBV11-3 to TRBJ2-1; TRBD1 is a possible D gene (6 bases). Germline V CDR1 and CDR2: SGHNT, YENEEA. This CDR3 comprises 16 residues. The V gene lost 0 bases and the J gene lost 7 bases, with 16 bases spanning the gap. CDR3 protein: CASSLEKGVVMNEQFF. The CDR3, as DNA: TGTGCCAGCAGCTTAGAAAAGGGGGTAGTTATGAATGAGCAGTTCTTC.

This clonotype was detected a few times. This chain joins TRBV5-1 and TRBJ2-3, with unresolved D. The V gene's germline CDR1 is SGHRS and CDR2 YFSETQ. V lost 0 bases, J lost 6 bases, and 11 bases lay in between. This CDR3 contains 14 residues. The CDR3 DNA follows: TGCGCCAGCAGCTTGGCCTTAGAGAAGGATACGCAGTATTTT. This translates into CASSLALEKDTQYF.